These T cell receptor beta chains were read from a single sample in a study of regulatory dendritic cells for organ transplantation. TCRdb keeps only in-frame clones here, not all; method: immunoSEQ multiplex PCR. The sample yields under 25,000 clones, about 70% seen once. The specimen was memory CD4+ T cells from blood. The source of these receptors is a human donor in good health. The CDR3 runs from the conserved cysteine through the conserved F or W. The order of the fields is D gene, J gene, clone size, V gene, CDR3 DNA, CDR3 protein. The D gene is left open where the match is weak. Clone size is given for some rows only: seen once, a few or many times, or a class if the clone is expanded.

d_call: NA; j_call: TRBJ1-2; clone_size: NA; v_call: TRBV6-1; cdr3_nt: TGTGCCAGCAAGGGGCGGCAGCTCTATGGCTACACCTTC; cdr3_aa: CASKGRQLYGYTF
d_call: NA; j_call: TRBJ1-1; clone_size: NA; v_call: TRBV18; cdr3_nt: TGTGCCAGCCGGCAACAGACAATGAACACTGAAGCTTTCTTT; cdr3_aa: CASRQQTMNTEAFF
d_call: NA; j_call: TRBJ1-2; clone_size: NA; v_call: TRBV2; cdr3_nt: TGTGCCAGCAGTGATAGTAGCTATGGCTACACCTTC; cdr3_aa: CASSDSSYGYTF
d_call: TRBD1; j_call: TRBJ2-7; clone_size: NA; v_call: TRBV27; cdr3_nt: TGTGCCAGCAGCCGGAGCCGGGACAGCTACGAGCAGTACTTC; cdr3_aa: CASSRSRDSYEQYF
d_call: NA; j_call: TRBJ2-3; clone_size: NA; v_call: TRBV5-4; cdr3_nt: TGTGCCACGCAAGCACCCAGCACAGATACGCAGTATTTT; cdr3_aa: CATQAPSTDTQYF
d_call: NA; j_call: TRBJ1-1; clone_size: NA; v_call: TRBV2; cdr3_nt: TGTGCCAGCAGGGAACAGGAGAACACTGAAGCTTTCTTT; cdr3_aa: CASREQENTEAFF
d_call: TRBD1; j_call: TRBJ1-4; clone_size: NA; v_call: TRBV10-3; cdr3_nt: TGTGCCATGAGTACAGGGGAGGATGAAAAACTGTTTTTT; cdr3_aa: CAMSTGEDEKLFF
d_call: TRBD2; j_call: TRBJ2-1; clone_size: NA; v_call: TRBV2; cdr3_nt: TGTGCCAGCAGTGAATCTCTAGCGGGGACAATTGAGCAGTTCTTC; cdr3_aa: CASSESLAGTIEQFF
d_call: TRBD2; j_call: TRBJ2-3; clone_size: NA; v_call: TRBV4-2; cdr3_nt: TGTGCCAGCAGCCAGGAAAGCGGGGGGGCTAGCACAGATACGCAGTATTTT; cdr3_aa: CASSQESGGASTDTQYF
d_call: TRBD1; j_call: TRBJ1-1; clone_size: NA; v_call: TRBV19; cdr3_nt: TGTGCCAGTAAGGCAGGGGGTACCTCCATGAACACTGAAGCTTTCTTT; cdr3_aa: CASKAGGTSMNTEAFF
d_call: TRBD2; j_call: TRBJ2-1; clone_size: NA; v_call: TRBV7-2; cdr3_nt: TGTGCCAGCAGCTTAGGGGCGGTAGCGGGGGGGCAGGACAATGAGCAGTTCTTC; cdr3_aa: CASSLGAVAGGQDNEQFF
d_call: NA; j_call: TRBJ1-2; clone_size: few; v_call: TRBV28; cdr3_nt: TGTGCCAGCCGCTCGGGGGAAGGGAGGAACACCTTC; cdr3_aa: CASRSGEGRNTF
d_call: NA; j_call: TRBJ2-6; clone_size: NA; v_call: TRBV9; cdr3_nt: TGTGCCAGCAGCCCACCCGGACGGGGTTCTGGGGCCAACGTCCTGACTTTC; cdr3_aa: CASSPPGRGSGANVLTF
d_call: NA; j_call: TRBJ1-5; clone_size: NA; v_call: TRBV6-1; cdr3_nt: TGTGCCAGCAGTGTTCTGGGGGGTCAGCCCCAGCATTTT; cdr3_aa: CASSVLGGQPQHF
d_call: TRBD2; j_call: TRBJ2-1; clone_size: once; v_call: TRBV4-2; cdr3_nt: TGTGCCAGCAGCCAAGAAGGGGCGGGGGGCCTTCAACACAATGAGCAGTTCTTC; cdr3_aa: CASSQEGAGGLQHNEQFF
d_call: TRBD1; j_call: TRBJ2-7; clone_size: NA; v_call: TRBV2; cdr3_nt: TGTGCCAGCCGTTTGAGCGGACAGGGTCCCTACGAGCAGTACTTC; cdr3_aa: CASRLSGQGPYEQYF